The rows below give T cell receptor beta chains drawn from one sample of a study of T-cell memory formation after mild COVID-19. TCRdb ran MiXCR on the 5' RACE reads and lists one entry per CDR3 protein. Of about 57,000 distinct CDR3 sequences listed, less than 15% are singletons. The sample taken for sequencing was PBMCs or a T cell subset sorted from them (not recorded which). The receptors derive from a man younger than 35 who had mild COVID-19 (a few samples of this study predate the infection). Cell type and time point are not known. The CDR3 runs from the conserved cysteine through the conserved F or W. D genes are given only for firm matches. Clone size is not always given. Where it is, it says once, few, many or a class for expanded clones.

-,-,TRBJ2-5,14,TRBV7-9,TGTGCCAGCAGCTTAGAACGGGCGTGGGAGACCCAGTACTTC,CASSLERAWETQYF
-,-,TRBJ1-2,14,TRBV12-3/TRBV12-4,TGTGCCACGATACGGGGGGGGAGTAACTATGGCTACACCTTC,CATIRGGSNYGYTF
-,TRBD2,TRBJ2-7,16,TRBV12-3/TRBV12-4,TGTGCCAGCAGTCCCGGACTAGCGGGGGGCCCGACCGAGCAGTACTTC,CASSPGLAGGPTEQYF
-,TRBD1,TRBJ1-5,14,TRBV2,TGTGCCAGTACCGGACAGGGGGCAGGACAGCCCCAGCATTTT,CASTGQGAGQPQHF
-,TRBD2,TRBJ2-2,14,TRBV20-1,TGCAAACACCGACTAGCGGGAAACACCGGGGAGCTGTTTTTT,CKHRLAGNTGELFF
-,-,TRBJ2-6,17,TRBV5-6,TGTGCCAGCAGAAAGGGACCTGTCACGAGCGGGGCCAACGTCCTGACTTTC,CASRKGPVTSGANVLTF
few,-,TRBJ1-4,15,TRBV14,TGTGCCAGCAGCCAAGGGGCTCGGGGAGGCGAAAAACTGTTTTTT,CASSQGARGGEKLFF
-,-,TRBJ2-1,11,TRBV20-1,TGCAGTGCGGGGGGGCCGGGTGAGCAGTTCTTC,CSAGGPGEQFF
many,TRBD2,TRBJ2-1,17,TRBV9,TGTGCCAGCAGCGTAGGACTAGCGGGGAGCTCCTACAATGAGCAGTTCTTC,CASSVGLAGSSYNEQFF
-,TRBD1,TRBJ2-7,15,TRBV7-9,TGTGCCAGCAGTTCAAAGACAGGGAGAAACTACGAGCAGTACTTC,CASSSKTGRNYEQYF
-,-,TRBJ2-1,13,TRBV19,TGTGCCAGTAGTAGGCGGTCTACGGATGAGCAGTTCTTC,CASSRRSTDEQFF
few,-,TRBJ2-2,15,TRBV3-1,TGTGCCAGCAGCCCCCACGGGGCCAACACCGGGGAGCTGTTTTTT,CASSPHGANTGELFF
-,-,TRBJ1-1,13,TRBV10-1,TGCGCCAGCACCCATGGGGCCGGCACTGAAGCTTTCTTT,CASTHGAGTEAFF
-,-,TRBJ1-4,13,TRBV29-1,TGCAGCGTTCGTGGACGGACTAATGAAAAACTGTTTTTT,CSVRGRTNEKLFF
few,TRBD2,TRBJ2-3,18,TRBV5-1,TGCGCCAGCAGCCCAGCGGGGGGGCCGGGAGACTCACGGGATACGCAGTATTTT,CASSPAGGPGDSRDTQYF
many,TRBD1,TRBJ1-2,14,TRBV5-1,TGCGCCAGCAGCCCATCAGGGGGGGACTATGGCTACACCTTC,CASSPSGGDYGYTF
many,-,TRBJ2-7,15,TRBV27,TGTGCCAGCAGCTCTCGCGGGGTGGGGCCCTACGAGCAGTACTTC,CASSSRGVGPYEQYF
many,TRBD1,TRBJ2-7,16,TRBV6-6,TGTGCCAGCAGCCTCAGGACAGGGCCGGGACCGTACGAGCAGTACTTC,CASSLRTGPGPYEQYF
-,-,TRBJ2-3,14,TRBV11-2,TGTGCCAGCAGCCTAAACAGGGTTACAGATACGCAGTATTTT,CASSLNRVTDTQYF
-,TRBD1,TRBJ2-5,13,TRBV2,TGTGCCAGCACCCCGGGACAGGGACAGACCCAGTACTTC,CASTPGQGQTQYF
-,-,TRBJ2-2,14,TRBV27,TGTGCCAGCACCTTACTGGGGGTCGGCGGGGAGCTGTTTTTT,CASTLLGVGGELFF
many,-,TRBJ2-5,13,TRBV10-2,TGCGCCAGCAGTGAGGAGGGGGGAGAGACCCAGTACTTC,CASSEEGGETQYF
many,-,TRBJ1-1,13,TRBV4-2,TGTGCCAGCAGCCCTCACAGGGAGGCTGAAGCTTTCTTT,CASSPHREAEAFF
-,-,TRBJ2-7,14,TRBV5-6,TGTGCCAGCAGCTTGGACAGTCCCCTCAGCGAGCAGTACTTC,CASSLDSPLSEQYF
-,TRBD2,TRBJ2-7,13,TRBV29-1,TGCAGCGTTGAGGGGTTTCAGCGGGGAGGAAGGGACTTC,CSVEGFQRGGRDF
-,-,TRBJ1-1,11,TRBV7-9,TGTGCCAGCAGCTTACTGGTTAGAGCTTTCTTT,CASSLLVRAFF
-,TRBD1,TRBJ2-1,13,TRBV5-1,TGCGCCAGTGCGGGACAGGGGGCGGATGAGCAGTTCTTC,CASAGQGADEQFF
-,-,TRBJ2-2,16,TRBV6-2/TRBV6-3,TGTGCCAGCACCCTCCAGGCAGGGAAGAACACCGGGGAGCTGTTTTTT,CASTLQAGKNTGELFF
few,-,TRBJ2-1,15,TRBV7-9,TGTGCCAGCAGCTCCCGACGCCTAGTTTCATATGAGCAGTTCTTC,CASSSRRLVSYEQFF
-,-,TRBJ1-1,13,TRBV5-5,TGTGCCAGCAGCTTAGGCACTAACACTGAAGCTTTCTTT,CASSLGTNTEAFF
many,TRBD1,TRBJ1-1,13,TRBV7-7,TGTGCCAGCAGCGTGGACAGGGGCACTGAAGCTTTCTTT,CASSVDRGTEAFF
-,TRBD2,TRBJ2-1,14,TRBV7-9,TGTGCCAGCAGTGTGCGGGGGTCGGGTTCTGAGCAGTTCTTC,CASSVRGSGSEQFF
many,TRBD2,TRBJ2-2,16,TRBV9,TGTGCCAGCAGCCCCCGCAAGACTAGCGGCACCGGGGAGCTGTTTTTT,CASSPRKTSGTGELFF
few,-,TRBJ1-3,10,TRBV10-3,TGTGCCATCGGTGGAAACACCATATATTTT,CAIGGNTIYF
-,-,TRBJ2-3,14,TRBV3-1,TGTGCCACGAGAGAGGGGCGAAGCACAGATACGCAGTATTTT,CATREGRSTDTQYF
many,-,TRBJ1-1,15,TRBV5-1,TGCGCCAGCAGGGCGGAGCTATCTATGAACACTGAAGCTTTCTTT,CASRAELSMNTEAFF
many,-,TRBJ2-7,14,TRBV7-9,TGTGCCAGCAGCTTGAGAGGGCAGGGAAGTTTGTACTTCTTC,CASSLRGQGSLYFF
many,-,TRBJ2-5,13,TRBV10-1,TGCGCCAGCAGTGAGCAGTACCAAGAGACCCAGTACTTC,CASSEQYQETQYF
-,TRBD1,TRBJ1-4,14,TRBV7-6,TGTGCCAGCAGCCTGGGACAGGGATATGAAAAACTGTTTTTT,CASSLGQGYEKLFF
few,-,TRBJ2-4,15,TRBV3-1,TGTGCCAGCAGCCCGGTTCCGGGTGCGGGAAACATTCAGTACTTC,CASSPVPGAGNIQYF
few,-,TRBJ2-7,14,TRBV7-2,TGTGCCAGCAGCTTAGGTTCACTAGCCGTAAAGCAGTACTTC,CASSLGSLAVKQYF
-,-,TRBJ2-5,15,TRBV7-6,TGTGCCAGCAGCTTAGAATCCCCATTCAAGGAGACCCAGTACTTC,CASSLESPFKETQYF
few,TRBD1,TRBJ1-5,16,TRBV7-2,TGTGCCAGCAGCTTCACAGGGGGAAGGAGCAATCAGCCCCAGCATTTT,CASSFTGGRSNQPQHF
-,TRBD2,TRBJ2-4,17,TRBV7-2,TGTGCCAGCAGCTTATATCTAATTGGGACTAGCGGAAGCATTCAGTACTTC,CASSLYLIGTSGSIQYF
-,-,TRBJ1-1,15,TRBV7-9,TGTGCCAGCAGCAGCGGGTGGGGGGACGGCACTGAAGCTTTCTTT,CASSSGWGDGTEAFF
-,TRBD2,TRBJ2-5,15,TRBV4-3,TGCGCCAGCAGCCAAGGGACGGGGGGGCAAGAGACCCAGTACTTC,CASSQGTGGQETQYF
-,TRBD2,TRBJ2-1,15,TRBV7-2,TGTGCCAGCAGCTGGCGGGGGGGCCAAAGCAATGAGCAGTTCTTC,CASSWRGGQSNEQFF
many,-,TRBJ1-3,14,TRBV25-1,TGTGCCAGCAGCCCCGGCCATACTGGAAACACCATATATTTT,CASSPGHTGNTIYF